This entry features one T cell receptor beta chain sequence. Antigen: not known. For five patients taking part in the biomarker study, CD4+ cells were further sorted into CD25+CD127- cells. RNA extraction and reverse transcription yielded cDNA as sequencing template. Clones were read by immunoSEQ multiplex PCR, and TCRdb kept only the in-frame ones, dropping some. This sample carries over 14,000 clones, 50% to 60% of them seen once, and the ten largest clones take 3.9%. Trimming removed 6 bases at V and 3 bases at J, with 6 bases between. The V gene's germline CDR1 is MNHNS and CDR2 SASEGT. The CDR3 sequence is 11 residues long. The data are from a study of CD8+ T cells in alopecia areata. Findings of the study overall: For lesional scalp, especially alopecia totalis/universalis, clonality was higher than in normal scalp. Scalp data also include sequences from resident alphabeta T cells of normal skin.

The sequencing input was CD4+ Tregs sorted from blood. The gene calls are TRBV6-1 and TRBJ2-7; D remains ambiguous. This TCR was recovered from a human donor with alopecia areata. This CDR3 is CASSQIYEQYF. DNA of the CDR3: TGTGCCAGCAGCCAGATCTACGAGCAGTACTTC.